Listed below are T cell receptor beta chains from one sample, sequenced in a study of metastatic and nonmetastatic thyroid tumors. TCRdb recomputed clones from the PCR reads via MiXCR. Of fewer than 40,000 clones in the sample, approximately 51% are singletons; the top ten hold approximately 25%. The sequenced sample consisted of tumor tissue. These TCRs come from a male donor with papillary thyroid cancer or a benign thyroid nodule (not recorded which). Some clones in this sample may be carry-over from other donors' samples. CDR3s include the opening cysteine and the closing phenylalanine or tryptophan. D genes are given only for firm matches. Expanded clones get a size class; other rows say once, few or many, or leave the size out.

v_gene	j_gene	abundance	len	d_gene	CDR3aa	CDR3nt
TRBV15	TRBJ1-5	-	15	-	CATSRFRDKNQPQHF	TGTGCCACCAGCAGATTCCGGGACAAAAATCAGCCCCAGCATTTT
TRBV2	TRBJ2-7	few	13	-	CASRLAIPYEQYF	TGTGCCAGCAGGCTAGCCATCCCGTACGAGCAGTACTTC
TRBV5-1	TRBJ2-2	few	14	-	CASSLYSGTGELFF	TGCGCCAGCAGCTTATATAGCGGCACCGGGGAGCTGTTTTTT
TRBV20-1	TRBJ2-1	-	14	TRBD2	CSARDGAGYNEQFF	TGCAGTGCTAGAGATGGAGCGGGGTACAATGAGCAGTTCTTC
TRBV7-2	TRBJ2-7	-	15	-	CASSPQAESVYEQYF	TGTGCCAGCAGCCCTCAGGCAGAGTCCGTCTACGAGCAGTACTTC
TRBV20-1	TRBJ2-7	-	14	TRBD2	CSARPSGDPYEQYF	TGCAGTGCTAGACCTAGCGGGGATCCCTACGAGCAGTACTTC
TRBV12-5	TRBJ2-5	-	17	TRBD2	CASGLTRGRASVETQYF	TGTGCTAGTGGCTTAACTAGAGGGAGGGCCTCGGTAGAGACCCAGTACTTC
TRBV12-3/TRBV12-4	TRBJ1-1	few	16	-	CASRPGDGGFRAEAFF	TGTGCCAGCAGGCCGGGGGACGGAGGTTTTAGGGCTGAAGCTTTCTTT
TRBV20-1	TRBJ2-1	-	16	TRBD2	CSARDPGGGIIHEQFF	TGCAGTGCTAGAGATCCGGGCGGGGGGATTATACATGAGCAGTTCTTC
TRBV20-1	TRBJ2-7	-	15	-	CSARDPNRGPYEQYF	TGCAGTGCTAGAGATCCTAACCGGGGACCCTACGAGCAGTACTTC
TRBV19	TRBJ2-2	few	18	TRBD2	CASKPHVGLADYTGELFF	TGTGCCAGTAAACCTCATGTGGGACTAGCGGATTACACCGGGGAGCTGTTTTTT
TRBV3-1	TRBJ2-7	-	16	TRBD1	CASSQAGTGVSYEQYF	TGTGCCAGCAGCCAGGCCGGGACAGGGGTCTCCTACGAGCAGTACTTC
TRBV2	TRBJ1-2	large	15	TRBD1	CASRDRWQGNYGYTF	TGTGCCAGCAGGGACAGGTGGCAAGGGAACTATGGCTACACCTTC
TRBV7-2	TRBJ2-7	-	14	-	CASSSYLQGDEQYF	TGTGCCAGCAGCTCCTATCTACAGGGAGACGAGCAGTACTTC
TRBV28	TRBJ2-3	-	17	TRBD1	CASSSPPGQGGTDTQYF	TGTGCCAGCAGTTCGCCTCCGGGACAGGGAGGCACAGATACGCAGTATTTT
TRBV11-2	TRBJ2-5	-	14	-	CASSLTEYQETQYF	TGTGCCAGCAGCCTGACAGAGTACCAAGAGACCCAGTACTTC
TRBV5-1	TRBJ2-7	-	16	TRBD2	CASSLITTSGTYEQYF	TGCGCCAGCAGCTTGATAACGACTAGCGGGACATACGAGCAGTACTTC
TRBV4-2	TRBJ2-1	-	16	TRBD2	CASSPGASGAYNEQFF	TGTGCCAGCAGCCCGGGGGCTAGCGGGGCCTACAATGAGCAGTTCTTC